This passage covers 12 T cell receptor beta chains from one sample sequenced in a study of long-term antiretroviral therapy in people with HIV. At survey level, the immunoSEQ assay was run in its v3.0 version. Assay: immunoSEQ multiplex PCR; the TCRdb copy retains only in-frame clones and omits some. The table includes under 45,000 clones, 83% detected once. The specimen was unsorted PBMCs, collected 1 year after starting antiretroviral therapy. The origin of the receptors is a man between 18 and 35 years old with HIV.

The chain is built from TRBV28 and TRBJ2-7; D call uncertain. Germline V gene data show CDR1 as MDHEN and CDR2 as SYDVKM. This CDR3 spans 14 amino acids. V was shortened by 1 base and J by 9 bases, with 16 bases between the two germline ends. In nucleotides, the CDR3 is TGTGCCAGCAGTTTATTCCTAGGCCCCGTGGGGCAGTACTTC. It codes for CASSLFLGPVGQYF.

The sample holds a few counts of this clone. Within the sample, other DNA sequences also encode this same CDR3. The chain carries TRBV27 and TRBJ1-1; possibly TRBD1 for D (5 bases). Looked up from germline, CDR1 is MNHEY and CDR2 is SMNVEV (reference sequence). This CDR3 is built from 13 residues. V lost 5 bases, J lost 2 bases, and 9 bases lay in between. CDR3 DNA: TGTGCCAGCAGTCTTGGGGGAAACACTGAAGCTTTCTTT. Translated: CASSLGGNTEAFF.

The genes are TRBV7-6 and TRBJ2-1; D may be TRBD2 (6 bases). The germline V gene encodes CDR1 SGHVS and CDR2 FNYEAQ. Trimming took 8 bases from V and 8 from J, leaving 25 bases between them. The CDR3 consists of 16 residues. The CDR3 is CASATPRDGSTDEQFF. CDR3 coding DNA: TGTGCCAGCGCGACTCCCCGAGACGGGAGTACGGATGAGCAGTTCTTC.

This sequence joins TRBV5-4 and TRBJ2-2; tentatively, D is TRBD2 (6 bases). Germline CDR1 is SGHNT and CDR2 is YYREEE (reference sequence). This CDR3 has 17 amino acids. Trimming left V 1 base short and J 1 base short, with 14 bases between. Written as DNA, the CDR3 is TGTGCCAGCAGCTTGTTGATTAGCGGTGAGAACACCGGGGAGCTGTTTTTT. Translated, it gives CASSLLISGENTGELFF. Together with reference TRBV5-4 and TRBJ2-2, the CDR3 gives the full variable domain: ETGVTQSPTHLIKTRGQQVTLRCSSQSGHNTVSWYQQALGQGPQFIFQYYREEENGRGNFPPRFSGLQFPNYSSELNVNALELDDSALYLCASSLLISGENTGELFFGEGSRLTVL.

V gene TRBV28 combines with J gene TRBJ2-7; 8 positions match TRBD1. Germline CDR1 MDHEN, CDR2 SYDVKM. The CDR3 is 19 residues long. Trimming took 1 base from V and 1 from J; bases not matched to a gene: 15. CDR3 residues: CASSLLGSSGGPSSYEQYF. In nucleotides, the CDR3 is TGTGCCAGCAGTTTATTAGGGTCCTCAGGGGGCCCCTCATCCTACGAGCAGTACTTC.

The J gene is TRBJ1-1, the V gene TRBV27; D is ambiguous. This CDR3 comprises 13 residues. Trimming removed 4 bases at V and 1 base at J, with 7 bases between. Germline CDR1 reads MNHEY; CDR2 reads SMNVEV (reference sequence). The CDR3 is CASSSASNTEAFF. The CDR3 DNA is TGTGCCAGCAGTTCAGCATCGAACACTGAAGCTTTCTTT.

This chain connects TRBV5-4 to TRBJ2-1, with 10 positions matching TRBD2. J was trimmed by 7 bases and V by 2 bases; bases with no gene match: 6. This CDR3 contains 15 residues. Per germline, CDR1 SGHNT and CDR2 YYREEE (reference sequence). As DNA, the CDR3 is TGTGCCAGCAGCTTCCGGACTAGCGGATCAAATGAGCAGTTCTTC. It codes for CASSFRTSGSNEQFF.

This rearrangement joins TRBV5-1 to TRBJ2-1, with TRBD1 matching 10 bases. Trimming took 4 bases from V and 7 from J; bases not matched to a gene: 8. Germline CDR1 and CDR2: SGHRS and YFSETQ. There are 15 residues in the CDR3. CDR3 nucleotide sequence: TGCGCCAGCAGCCCCTTCCCGGGACAGGGGAATGAGCAGTTCTTC. Residues: CASSPFPGQGNEQFF.

The chain is built from TRBV27 and TRBJ1-1; D uncertain. CDR3 length equals 16 residues. Germline V gene sequence: CDR1 MNHEY, CDR2 SMNVEV (reference sequence). With 2 bases removed from V and 0 bases from J, the gap between germline ends came to 13 bases. CDR3 nucleotide sequence: TGTGCCAGCAGTTTAGGGCAGCCCATTATGAACACTGAAGCTTTCTTT. Its protein is CASSLGQPIMNTEAFF.

This clone was found a few times. The gene calls are TRBV6-5 and TRBJ1-2; D ambiguous. The CDR3 is 15 amino acids. The ends were cut back, 4 bases at V and 4 bases at J, with 16 bases in the middle. The V gene's germline CDR1 is MNHEY and CDR2 SVGAGI. The CDR3 here is CASSSDGAGTYGYTF. As DNA, the CDR3 is TGTGCCAGCAGTTCGGACGGTGCAGGTACCTATGGCTACACCTTC.

The chain has TRBV7-9 and TRBJ2-4, with a weak D call TRBD1 (6 bases). This CDR3 comprises 17 residues. Trimming cost V 2 bases and J 0 bases, with 14 bases left between them. CDR1 and CDR2 from the germline V gene are SEHNR and FQNEAQ (reference sequence). CDR3 amino acids: CASSLYGGPLAKNIQYF. The CDR3 region has the DNA TGTGCCAGCAGCTTATATGGGGGCCCCTTAGCCAAAAACATTCAGTACTTC.

The chain uses TRBV18 and TRBJ2-7; 9 bases fit TRBD1. J lost 0 bases, V lost 3 bases, and 6 bases had no gene match. CDR3 size: 16 residues. Per germline, CDR1 KGHSH and CDR2 LQKENI. CDR3 residues: CASSPRTGVTSYEQYF. The CDR3 DNA reads TGTGCCAGCTCACCGAGGACAGGGGTGACCTCCTACGAGCAGTACTTC. Variable domain in full (rest from reference TRBV18 and TRBJ2-7): NAGVMQNPRHLVRRRGQEARLRCSPMKGHSHVYWYRQLPEEGLKFMVYLQKENIIDESGMPKERFSAEFPKEGPSILRIQQVVRGDSAAYFCASSPRTGVTSYEQYFGPGTRLTVT.